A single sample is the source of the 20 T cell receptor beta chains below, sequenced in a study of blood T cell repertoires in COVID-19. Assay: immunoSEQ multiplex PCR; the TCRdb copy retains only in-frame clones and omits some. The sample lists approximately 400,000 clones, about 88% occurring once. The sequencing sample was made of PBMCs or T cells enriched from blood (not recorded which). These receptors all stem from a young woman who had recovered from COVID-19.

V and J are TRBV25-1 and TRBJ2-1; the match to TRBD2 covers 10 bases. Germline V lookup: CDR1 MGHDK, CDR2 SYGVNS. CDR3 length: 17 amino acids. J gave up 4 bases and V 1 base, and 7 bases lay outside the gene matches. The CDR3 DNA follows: TGTGCCAGCAGTGAATCCGTTCTAGCGGGGGCTTACAATGAGCAGTTCTTC. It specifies CASSESVLAGAYNEQFF.

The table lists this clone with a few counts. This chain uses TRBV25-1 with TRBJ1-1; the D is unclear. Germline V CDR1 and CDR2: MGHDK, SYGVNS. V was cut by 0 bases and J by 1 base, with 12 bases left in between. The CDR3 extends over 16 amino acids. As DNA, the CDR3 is TGTGCCAGCAGTGAATACTCAGGACGGGGGAACACTGAAGCTTTCTTT. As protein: CASSEYSGRGNTEAFF.

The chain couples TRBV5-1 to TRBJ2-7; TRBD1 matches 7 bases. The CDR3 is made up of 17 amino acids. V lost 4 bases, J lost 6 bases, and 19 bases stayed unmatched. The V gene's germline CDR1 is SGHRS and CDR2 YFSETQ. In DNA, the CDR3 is TGCGCCAGCAGCCCGAGATCCCCCGGACAGGCAGCAGGCGAGCAGTACTTC. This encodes CASSPRSPGQAAGEQYF.

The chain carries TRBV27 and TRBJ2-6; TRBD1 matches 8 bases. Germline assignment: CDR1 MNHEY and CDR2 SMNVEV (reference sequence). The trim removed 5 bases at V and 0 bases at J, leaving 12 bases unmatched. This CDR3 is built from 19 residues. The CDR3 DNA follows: TGTGCCAGCAGTACACGGGACAGGCGAGGGACCTCTGGGGCCAACGTCCTGACTTTC. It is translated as CASSTRDRRGTSGANVLTF.

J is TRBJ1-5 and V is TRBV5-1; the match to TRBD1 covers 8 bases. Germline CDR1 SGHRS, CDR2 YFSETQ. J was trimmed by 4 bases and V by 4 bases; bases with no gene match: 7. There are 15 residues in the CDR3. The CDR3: CASSATGGINQPQHF. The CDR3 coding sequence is TGCGCCAGCAGCGCAACAGGGGGGATTAATCAGCCCCAGCATTTT.

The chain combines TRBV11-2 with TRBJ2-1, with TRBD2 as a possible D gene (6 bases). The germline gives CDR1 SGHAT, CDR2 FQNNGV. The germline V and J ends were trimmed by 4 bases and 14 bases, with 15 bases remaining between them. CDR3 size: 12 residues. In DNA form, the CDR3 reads TGTGCCAGCAGCTCCCGGGACTCCTTTAAGTTCTTC. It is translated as CASSSRDSFKFF.

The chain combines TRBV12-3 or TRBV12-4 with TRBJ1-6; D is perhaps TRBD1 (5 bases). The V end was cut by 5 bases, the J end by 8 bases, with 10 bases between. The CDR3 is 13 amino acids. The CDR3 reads CASSRDSHSPLHF. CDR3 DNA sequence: TGTGCCAGCAGTCGTGACAGTCATTCACCCCTCCACTTT.

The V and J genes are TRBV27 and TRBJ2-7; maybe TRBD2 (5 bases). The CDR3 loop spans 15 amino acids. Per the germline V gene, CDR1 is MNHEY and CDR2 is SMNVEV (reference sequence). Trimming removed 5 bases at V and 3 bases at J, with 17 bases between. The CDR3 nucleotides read TGTGCCAGCAGTCTCAGCGGCAACACGTTCTACGAGCAGTACTTC. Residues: CASSLSGNTFYEQYF.

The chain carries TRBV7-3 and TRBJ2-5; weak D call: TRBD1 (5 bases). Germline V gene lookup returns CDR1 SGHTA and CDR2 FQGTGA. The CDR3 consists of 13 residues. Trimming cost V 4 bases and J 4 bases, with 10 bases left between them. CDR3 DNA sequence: TGTGCCAGCAGCTCTAGGGGTGGAGAGACCCAGTACTTC. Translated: CASSSRGGETQYF. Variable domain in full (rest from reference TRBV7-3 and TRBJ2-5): GAGVSQTPSNKVTEKGKYVELRCDPISGHTALYWYRQSLGQGPEFLIYFQGTGAADDSGLPNDRFFAVRPEGSVSTLKIQRTERGDSAVYLCASSSRGGETQYFGPGTRLLVL.

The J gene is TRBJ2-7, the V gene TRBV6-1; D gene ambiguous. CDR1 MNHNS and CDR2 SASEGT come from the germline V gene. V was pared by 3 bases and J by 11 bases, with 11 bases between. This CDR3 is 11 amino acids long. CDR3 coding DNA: TGTGCCAGCAGTGAGGGCCCTCCGGAGTACTTC. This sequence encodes CASSEGPPEYF.

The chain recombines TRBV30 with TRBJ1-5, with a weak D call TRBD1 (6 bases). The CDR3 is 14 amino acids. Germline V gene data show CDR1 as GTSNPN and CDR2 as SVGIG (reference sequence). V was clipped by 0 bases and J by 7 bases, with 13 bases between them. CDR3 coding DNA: TGTGCCTGGAGTGTAGGACAGAACTGGCAGCCCCAGCATTTT. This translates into CAWSVGQNWQPQHF.

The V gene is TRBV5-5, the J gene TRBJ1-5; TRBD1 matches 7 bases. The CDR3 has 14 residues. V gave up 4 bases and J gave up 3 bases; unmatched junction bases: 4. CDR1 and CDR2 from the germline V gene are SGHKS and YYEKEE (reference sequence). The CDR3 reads CASSTDRTNQPQHF. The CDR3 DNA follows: TGTGCCAGCAGCACGGACAGGACCAATCAGCCCCAGCATTTT. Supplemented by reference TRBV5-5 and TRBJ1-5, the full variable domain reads DAGVTQSPTHLIKTRGQQVTLRCSPISGHKSVSWYQQVLGQGPQFIFQYYEKEERGRGNFPDRFSARQFPNYSSELNVNALLLGDSALYLCASSTDRTNQPQHFGDGTRLSIL.

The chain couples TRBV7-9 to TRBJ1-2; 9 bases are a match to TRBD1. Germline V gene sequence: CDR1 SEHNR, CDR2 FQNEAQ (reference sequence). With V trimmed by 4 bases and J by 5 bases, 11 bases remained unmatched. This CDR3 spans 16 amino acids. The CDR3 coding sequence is TGTGCCAGCAGCTCAAACCTCGACAGGGGGATATATGGCTACACCTTC. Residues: CASSSNLDRGIYGYTF.

CDR3: CASSQGRDRVTYSNQPQHF. The CDR3 DNA is TGCGCCAGCAGCCAAGGGCGGGACAGGGTGACATATAGCAATCAGCCCCAGCATTTT. The V and J genes are TRBV4-1 and TRBJ1-5; 9 nucleotides line up with TRBD1. V gave up 1 base and J gave up 0 bases; unmatched junction bases: 10. The CDR3 loop spans 19 amino acids. Germline assignment: CDR1 MGHRA and CDR2 YSYEKL.

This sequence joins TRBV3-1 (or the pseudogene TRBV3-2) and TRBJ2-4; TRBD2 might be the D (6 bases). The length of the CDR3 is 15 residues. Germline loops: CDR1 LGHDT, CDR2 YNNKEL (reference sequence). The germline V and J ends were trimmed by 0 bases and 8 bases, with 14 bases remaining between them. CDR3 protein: CASSQERSWGDIQYF. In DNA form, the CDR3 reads TGTGCCAGCAGCCAAGAACGGTCTTGGGGGGACATTCAGTACTTC.

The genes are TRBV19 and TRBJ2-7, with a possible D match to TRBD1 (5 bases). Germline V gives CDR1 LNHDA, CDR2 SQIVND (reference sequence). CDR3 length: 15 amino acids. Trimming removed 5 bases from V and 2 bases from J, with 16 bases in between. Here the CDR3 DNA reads TGTGCCAGTAGTGCTGCCAGGGCAGGGCCCTACGAGCAGTACTTC. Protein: CASSAARAGPYEQYF.

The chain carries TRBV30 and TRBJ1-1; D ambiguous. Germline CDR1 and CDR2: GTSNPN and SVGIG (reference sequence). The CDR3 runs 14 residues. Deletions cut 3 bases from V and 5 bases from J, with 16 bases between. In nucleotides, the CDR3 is TGTGCCTGGAGGGGGAGAGGGCCGAGGACTGAAGCTTTCTTT. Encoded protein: CAWRGRGPRTEAFF.

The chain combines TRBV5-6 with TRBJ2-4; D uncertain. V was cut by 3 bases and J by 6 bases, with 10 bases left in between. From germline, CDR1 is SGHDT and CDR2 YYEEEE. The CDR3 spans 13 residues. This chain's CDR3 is CASSSEYGNIQYF. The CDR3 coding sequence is TGTGCCAGCAGCTCGGAGTATGGAAACATTCAGTACTTC.

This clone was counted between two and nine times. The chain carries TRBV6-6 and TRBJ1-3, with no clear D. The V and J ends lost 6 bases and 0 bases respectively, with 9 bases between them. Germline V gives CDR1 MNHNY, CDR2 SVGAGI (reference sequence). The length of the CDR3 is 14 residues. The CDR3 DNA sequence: TGTGCCAGCAGATCCGACATCTCTGGAAACACCATATATTTT. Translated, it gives CASRSDISGNTIYF.

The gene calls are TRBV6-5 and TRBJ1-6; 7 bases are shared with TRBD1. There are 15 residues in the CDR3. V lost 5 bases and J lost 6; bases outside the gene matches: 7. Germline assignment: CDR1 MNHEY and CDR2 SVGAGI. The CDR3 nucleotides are TGTGCCAGCAGTACCCCGGGACAGACTAATTCACCCCTCCACTTT. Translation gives CASSTPGQTNSPLHF.